Listed below are T cell receptor beta chains from one sample, sequenced in a study of PD-1 blockade in classical Hodgkin lymphoma. This table comes from immunoSEQ multiplex PCR, and its TCRdb copy is limited to in-frame clones, with some not included. The sample carries about 44,000 clones, 60% to 75% recorded once. The specimen comprised peripheral blood mononuclear cells (PBMCs), sampled before the fourth cycle of nivolumab. The receptors come from a human donor with classical Hodgkin lymphoma. Each CDR3 is given with its conserved first and last residue. A D gene is named only where the DNA matches it firmly. Size values are once, few and many counts, or a class for expanded clones, and some rows have none.

cdr3_aa cdr3_nt clone_size v_call d_call j_call
CASSLVAQGARETQYF TGTGCCAGCAGTTTAGTGGCCCAGGGGGCGAGGGAGACCCAGTACTTC NA TRBV28 TRBD1 TRBJ2-5
CASSVRAGELFF TGTGCCAGCAGTGTCAGGGCCGGGGAGCTGTTTTTT many TRBV6-5 NA TRBJ2-2
CASSDAAGELFF TGTGCCAGCAGCGACGCGGCCGGGGAGCTGTTTTTT NA TRBV9 NA TRBJ2-2
CAISETRAVANVLTF TGTGCCATCAGTGAAACGAGGGCAGTCGCCAACGTCCTGACTTTC NA TRBV10-3 NA TRBJ2-6
CASSQGERRRGGDTQYF TGCGCCAGCAGCCAAGGAGAAAGGCGGAGAGGAGGGGATACGCAGTATTTT NA TRBV4-1 NA TRBJ2-3
CASSLDTGELFF TGTGCCAGCAGCTTAGACACCGGGGAGCTGTTTTTT NA TRBV7-2 NA TRBJ2-2
CAWSRQGDSPLHF TGTGCCTGGAGTCGGCAGGGTGATTCACCCCTCCACTTT NA TRBV30 NA TRBJ1-6
CASSIRQGAQETQYF TGTGCCAGTAGTATAAGGCAGGGGGCTCAAGAGACCCAGTACTTC NA TRBV19 TRBD1 TRBJ2-5
CASSQVGGARIADTQYF TGTGCCAGCAGCCAAGTTGGGGGGGCCAGGATCGCGGATACGCAGTATTTT NA TRBV14 NA TRBJ2-3
CARRTRRRPSSGNTIYF TGTGCCAGAAGGACTCGCAGACGCCCTTCCTCTGGAAACACCATATATTTT NA TRBV28 NA TRBJ1-3
CASSGGGPGNTIYF TGTGCCAGCTCCGGGGGGGGTCCTGGAAACACCATATATTTT once TRBV6-5 NA TRBJ1-3
CASSLRHRGLNSPLHF TGTGCCAGCAGTTTAAGGCACAGGGGGCTTAATTCACCCCTCCACTTT NA TRBV28 TRBD1 TRBJ1-6
CASSLVGPGILGYEQYF TGTGCCAGCAGCTTAGTAGGGCCGGGGATCCTAGGCTACGAGCAGTACTTC NA TRBV7-8 NA TRBJ2-7
CASSAGGSGANVLTF TGTGCCAGCAGCGCAGGGGGCTCTGGGGCCAACGTCCTGACTTTC NA TRBV28 TRBD1 TRBJ2-6
CASSYGQGNEKLFF TGTGCCAGCAGCTACGGACAGGGGAATGAAAAACTGTTTTTT NA TRBV5-4 TRBD1 TRBJ1-4
CASSVESGRKSTDTQYF TGTGCCAGCAGCGTAGAGAGCGGGAGGAAAAGCACAGATACGCAGTATTTT NA TRBV9 TRBD2 TRBJ2-3
CASSGPGRGADTQYF TGTGCCAGCTCAGGGCCAGGGAGGGGCGCAGATACGCAGTATTTT NA TRBV18 TRBD2 TRBJ2-3
CASSQDEIYNSPLHF TGTGCCAGCAGCCAGGACGAAATTTATAATTCACCCCTCCACTTT NA TRBV6-5 NA TRBJ1-6
CASSLVTGPTDTQYF TGTGCCAGCAGCTTAGTCACGGGACCGACAGATACGCAGTATTTT NA TRBV11-3 NA TRBJ2-3
CASSPTGQYEQYF TGTGCCAGCAGCCCCACGGGACAGTACGAGCAGTACTTC NA TRBV7-6 TRBD1 TRBJ2-7
CASSTQGLNEKLFF TGTGCCAGCAGCACGCAGGGTCTAAATGAAAAACTGTTTTTT many TRBV5-4 NA TRBJ1-4
CASSSSIMDSYEQYF TGTGCCAGCAGTTCTAGCATCATGGACTCCTACGAGCAGTACTTC many TRBV28 NA TRBJ2-7
CASIVGGSSYEQYF TGTGCCAGCATCGTCGGCGGCAGCTCCTACGAGCAGTACTTC NA TRBV28 NA TRBJ2-7
CASSPGLAGEETQYF TGTGCCAGCAGCCCCGGACTAGCGGGGGAAGAGACCCAGTACTTC NA TRBV5-4 TRBD2 TRBJ2-5
CASSPRTSGSNTGELFF TGTGCCAGCTCACCTAGGACTAGCGGATCCAACACCGGGGAGCTGTTTTTT NA TRBV18 TRBD2 TRBJ2-2
CASSLEKGRPIDEQFF TGTGCCAGCAGCCTAGAAAAAGGACGGCCGATCGATGAGCAGTTCTTC NA TRBV28 NA TRBJ2-1
CASGEDTPNQPQHF TGTGCCAGCGGGGAAGACACACCCAATCAGCCCCAGCATTTT few TRBV2 NA TRBJ1-5
CASSPGASGTYEQYF TGTGCCAGCTCACCCGGTGCTAGCGGGACCTACGAGCAGTACTTC NA TRBV18 TRBD2 TRBJ2-7